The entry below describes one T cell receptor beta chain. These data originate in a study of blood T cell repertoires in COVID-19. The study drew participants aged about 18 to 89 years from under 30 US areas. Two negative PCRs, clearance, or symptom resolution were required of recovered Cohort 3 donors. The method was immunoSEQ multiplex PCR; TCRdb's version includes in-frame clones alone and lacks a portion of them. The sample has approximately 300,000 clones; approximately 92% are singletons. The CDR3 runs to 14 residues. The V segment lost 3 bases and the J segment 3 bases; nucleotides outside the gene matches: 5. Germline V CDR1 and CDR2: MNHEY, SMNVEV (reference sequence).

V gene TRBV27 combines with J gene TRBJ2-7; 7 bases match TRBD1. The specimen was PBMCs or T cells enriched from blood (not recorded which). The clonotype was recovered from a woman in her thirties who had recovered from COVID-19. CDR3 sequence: CASSFQQGNYEQYF. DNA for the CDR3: TGTGCCAGCAGTTTTCAACAGGGGAACTACGAGCAGTACTTC.